A selection of T cell receptor beta chains follows, all from one sample in a study of control samples from healthy donors and cancer patients. The table came from immunoSEQ multiplex PCR; TCRdb's copy has only in-frame clones and leaves some out. The sample lists about 130,000 clones; roughly 88% were seen once. Sequenced material: blood. These receptors all come from a man aged 50 to 59 in good health. Each CDR3 is given with its conserved first and last residue. Each record gives: V gene, J gene, clone size, D gene, CDR3 protein, CDR3 DNA. The D gene is left open where the match is weak. The listing skips clone size in some rows; elsewhere it reads once, few, many or a size class.

TRBV19,TRBJ1-1,.,.,CASSIDRDGKAFF,TGTGCCAGTAGTATAGATCGGGACGGCAAGGCTTTCTTT
TRBV27,TRBJ1-2,once,TRBD1,CASSHIGGQGDGYTF,TGTGCCAGCAGCCATATAGGGGGACAGGGAGATGGCTACACCTTC
TRBV7-6,TRBJ2-5,.,.,CASSLFDRMIQETQYF,TGTGCCAGCAGCTTATTCGACAGGATGATACAAGAGACCCAGTACTTC
TRBV10-2,TRBJ1-6,.,TRBD1,CASKAGTDNSPLHF,TGCGCCAGCAAAGCCGGGACAGATAATTCACCCCTCCACTTT
TRBV27,TRBJ2-1,.,TRBD1,CASRYRGAYNEQFF,TGTGCCAGCAGGTACAGGGGAGCCTACAATGAGCAGTTCTTC
TRBV28,TRBJ1-5,once,.,CASNLGEWNQPQHF,TGTGCCAGCAACCTTGGGGAGTGGAATCAGCCCCAGCATTTT
TRBV10-2,TRBJ1-1,.,.,CASSIPPHTEAFF,TGCGCCAGCAGTATCCCCCCCCACACTGAAGCTTTCTTT
TRBV6-5,TRBJ1-5,.,.,CASSPNRLSNQPQHF,TGTGCCAGCAGCCCAAACCGGTTAAGCAATCAGCCCCAGCATTTT
TRBV27,TRBJ2-6,.,TRBD1,CASSQSGQFDSGANVLTF,TGTGCCAGCAGTCAGTCGGGACAGTTTGACTCTGGGGCCAACGTCCTGACTTTC
TRBV15,TRBJ2-3,.,.,CATRGDLEGGTDTQYF,TGTGCCACCAGGGGGGATTTGGAGGGGGGCACAGATACGCAGTATTTT
TRBV3-1/TRBV3-2,TRBJ1-3,.,TRBD1,CASRQSQGAGNTIYF,TGTGCCAGCCGGCAATCTCAGGGGGCTGGAAACACCATATATTTT
TRBV28,TRBJ1-2,.,.,CASSLGSGEGYTF,TGTGCCAGCAGTTTAGGAAGCGGTGAGGGCTACACCTTC
TRBV5-1,TRBJ2-3,.,TRBD2,CASTPTSGGDTQYF,TGCGCCAGCACCCCGACTAGCGGGGGTGATACGCAGTATTTT
TRBV2,TRBJ1-3,once,TRBD1,CASSTGQGNTIYF,TGTGCCAGCAGCACGGGACAGGGAAACACCATATATTTT
TRBV5-1,TRBJ2-2,once,TRBD1,CASSLQGDDLAGELFF,TGCGCCAGCAGCTTACAGGGGGATGATCTGGCCGGGGAGCTGTTTTTT
TRBV2,TRBJ2-3,.,.,CASRGVDTQYF,TGTGCCTCCAGGGGGGTAGATACGCAGTATTTT
TRBV7-9,TRBJ2-1,.,TRBD2,CASSLGGGSLHNEQFF,TGTGCCAGCAGCTTAGGAGGCGGGAGCCTTCACAATGAGCAGTTCTTC
TRBV7-3,TRBJ2-2,.,TRBD1,CASSPRTGITGELFF,TGTGCCAGCAGCCCTCGGACAGGGATCACCGGGGAGCTGTTTTTT
TRBV7-9,TRBJ2-7,.,.,CASSLLGNEQYF,TGTGCCAGCAGCTTATTAGGAAACGAGCAGTACTTC
TRBV27,TRBJ1-1,.,TRBD1,CASSLSRDRGPSAVTEAFF,TGTGCCAGCAGTTTATCACGGGACAGGGGTCCTTCGGCTGTCACTGAAGCTTTCTTT
TRBV3-1/TRBV3-2,TRBJ2-6,.,.,CASRRSGANVLTF,TGTGCCAGCAGAAGATCTGGGGCCAACGTCCTGACTTTC
TRBV9,TRBJ2-1,few,TRBD2,CASSVTGTSGPYNEQFF,TGTGCCAGCAGCGTTACCGGGACTAGCGGACCTTACAATGAGCAGTTCTTC
TRBV9,TRBJ1-1,.,.,CASSAPQGGATEAFF,TGTGCCAGCAGCGCCCCCCAGGGAGGGGCCACTGAAGCTTTCTTT
TRBV12-3/TRBV12-4,TRBJ2-7,.,TRBD1,CASSGTGNYEQYF,TGTGCCAGCAGTGGGACAGGGAACTACGAGCAGTACTTC
TRBV27,TRBJ2-1,.,TRBD2,CASSSRGGYNEQFF,TGTGCCAGCAGTTCCCGGGGGGGCTACAATGAGCAGTTCTTC
TRBV2,TRBJ1-6,once,.,CASTTGTPNSPLHF,TGTGCCAGCACTACCGGGACACCCAATTCACCCCTCCACTTT
TRBV5-1,TRBJ1-2,.,.,CASSLVPPPVGYGYTF,TGCGCCAGCAGCTTGGTTCCCCCGCCCGTTGGCTATGGCTACACCTTC
TRBV28,TRBJ1-2,once,TRBD1,CASSPTGVHGYTF,TGTGCCAGCAGTCCAACAGGGGTTCATGGCTACACCTTC
TRBV2,TRBJ1-4,once,TRBD1,CASRKTPSGTAKTTNEKLFF,TGTGCCAGCAGAAAGACTCCCTCCGGGACAGCTAAGACAACTAATGAAAAACTGTTTTTT
TRBV11-3,TRBJ2-7,.,TRBD2,CASSGLTGTSFIYEQYF,TGTGCCAGCAGCGGGCTTACCGGGACTAGCTTCATCTACGAGCAGTACTTC
TRBV7-9,TRBJ2-5,.,.,CASSSDAKETQYF,TGTGCCAGCAGCTCCGACGCCAAAGAGACCCAGTACTTC
TRBV28,TRBJ2-3,.,.,CASSFAYSTDTQYF,TGTGCCAGCAGTTTTGCCTATAGCACAGATACGCAGTATTTT
TRBV27,TRBJ2-5,.,.,CASSFGDNKETQYF,TGTGCCAGCAGTTTTGGGGATAATAAAGAGACCCAGTACTTC
TRBV20-1,TRBJ2-3,.,.,CSAAGDTQYF,TGCAGTGCGGCGGGAGATACGCAGTATTTT
TRBV2,TRBJ2-2,.,TRBD1,CARGTANTGELFF,TGTGCCAGAGGGACAGCGAACACCGGGGAGCTGTTTTTT
TRBV11-2,TRBJ2-3,.,TRBD1,CASSLYYGQGATDTQYF,TGTGCCAGCAGCTTATACTACGGACAGGGGGCTACAGATACGCAGTATTTT
TRBV7-3,TRBJ1-4,.,.,CASSEDSFDEKLFF,TGTGCCAGCAGCGAGGACAGCTTCGATGAAAAACTGTTTTTT
TRBV27,TRBJ2-2,.,TRBD1,CASSLSQGAGELFF,TGTGCCAGCAGCCTGTCCCAGGGGGCCGGGGAGCTGTTTTTT
TRBV19,TRBJ1-5,once,.,CASSGQGGNQPQHF,TGTGCCAGTAGTGGGCAAGGGGGCAATCAGCCCCAGCATTTT
TRBV6-5,TRBJ2-3,.,.,CASSYLHSTDTQYF,TGTGCCAGCAGTTATCTACACAGCACAGATACGCAGTATTTT
TRBV5-4,TRBJ2-3,.,.,CASSLGGPSLLTDTQYF,TGTGCCAGCAGCTTGGGTGGGCCTAGCCTCCTTACAGATACGCAGTATTTT
TRBV18,TRBJ2-3,once,.,CASSLVLDSTDTQYF,TGTGCCAGCTCACTTGTCCTGGACAGCACAGATACGCAGTATTTT
TRBV29-1,TRBJ2-3,.,.,CSVSPGLSTDTQYF,TGCAGCGTCTCCCCGGGACTCTCAACAGATACGCAGTATTTT
TRBV11-2,TRBJ2-3,.,.,CASSWAGSDTDTQYF,TGTGCCAGCAGCTGGGCCGGGTCCGACACAGATACGCAGTATTTT
TRBV18,TRBJ2-3,.,TRBD1,CASSPRDRGLGDTQYF,TGTGCCAGCTCACCGAGGGACAGGGGGCTTGGTGATACGCAGTATTTT
TRBV7-9,TRBJ2-7,.,.,CASSSTASYEQYF,TGTGCCAGCAGCTCGACGGCTTCCTACGAGCAGTACTTC
TRBV19,TRBJ2-7,.,.,CASSNQMAAYEQYF,TGTGCCAGTAGTAACCAGATGGCGGCTTACGAGCAGTACTTC
TRBV11-2,TRBJ2-1,.,TRBD1,CASSSQDRGDNEQFF,TGTGCCAGCAGCTCACAAGACAGGGGTGACAATGAGCAGTTCTTC
TRBV4-1,TRBJ1-2,few,TRBD1,CASSQDRDRYGYTF,TGCGCCAGCAGCCAAGATAGGGACAGATATGGCTACACCTTC